A selection of T cell receptor beta chains follows, all from one sample in a study of cytomegalovirus exposure and HLA in healthy donors. Clones were sequenced by immunoSEQ multiplex PCR, and TCRdb holds only the in-frame ones, with some missing. Of about 220,000 clones listed, 85% to 90% are singletons. Sample: PBMCs. All receptors derive from a woman aged 18-29 years in good health and CMV-seronegative. Each CDR3 is given with its conserved first and last residue. Fields, in order: D gene, J gene, clone size, V gene, CDR3 DNA, CDR3 protein. A D gene is named only where the DNA matches it firmly. Not every row has a clone size; where given, it reads once, few, many or a size class.

NA	TRBJ2-7	NA	TRBV27	TGTGCCAGCAGTTTATCGAGTTGGTCCCGGGAGCAGTACTTC	CASSLSSWSREQYF
TRBD1	TRBJ2-1	NA	TRBV2	TGTGCCAGCCGAACCGGGACAGGGGGCTACAATGAGCAGTTCTTC	CASRTGTGGYNEQFF
TRBD2	TRBJ2-7	NA	TRBV9	TGTGCCAGCAGCGTAGGCGACGGGGCGGGAGGCGTCTACGAGCAGTACTTC	CASSVGDGAGGVYEQYF
TRBD2	TRBJ2-7	NA	TRBV6-5	TGTGCCAGCAGGGCCCGGGAGGGCTGGTACGAGCAGTACTTC	CASRAREGWYEQYF
TRBD1	TRBJ2-7	NA	TRBV19	TGTGCCAGTAACAAACAGGGGCCTCCCTACGAGCAGTACTTC	CASNKQGPPYEQYF
NA	TRBJ2-2	NA	TRBV5-4	TGTGCCAGCAGCTTCCGGGTTGAAAACACCGGGGAGCTGTTTTTT	CASSFRVENTGELFF
TRBD1	TRBJ1-4	NA	TRBV2	TGTGCCAGCAACCGGGACAGATCAATAAATGAAAAACTGTTTTTT	CASNRDRSINEKLFF
TRBD1	TRBJ2-6	NA	TRBV18	TGTGCCAGCGCCGCTCCGACAGGGAGTGGGGCCAACGTCCTGACTTTC	CASAAPTGSGANVLTF
NA	TRBJ2-6	NA	TRBV7-9	TGTGCCAGCAGCTTCCCTTCTTGGGGGGATGGGGCCAACGTCCTGACTTTC	CASSFPSWGDGANVLTF
NA	TRBJ1-1	once	TRBV7-3	TGTGCCAGCAGCTTAAACATGGGGGCAAACACTGAAGCTTTCTTT	CASSLNMGANTEAFF
NA	TRBJ2-7	NA	TRBV7-2	TGTGCCAGCAGCTTAGATAGCGGGACAGGGTCCTACGAGCAGTACTTC	CASSLDSGTGSYEQYF
NA	TRBJ1-2	few	TRBV5-1	TGCGCCAGCAGCTTGGAAGGGCCGGGAAGCTATGGCTACACCTTC	CASSLEGPGSYGYTF
NA	TRBJ2-3	NA	TRBV5-1	TGCGCCAGCAGCTCCGAAAATCAGGCAGATACGCAGTATTTT	CASSSENQADTQYF
TRBD2	TRBJ2-1	NA	TRBV28	TGTGCCAGCAGTTCAATGGGACTAGCGGGAGGATACAATGAGCAGTTCTTC	CASSSMGLAGGYNEQFF
NA	TRBJ2-7	NA	TRBV18	TGTGCCAGCTCAGATACAGGGTACTCCTACGAGCAGTACTTC	CASSDTGYSYEQYF
TRBD2	TRBJ2-7	NA	TRBV4-3	TGCGCCAGCAGCCAAGCACTAGCGGGGGCCTCCTACGAGCAGTACTTC	CASSQALAGASYEQYF
NA	TRBJ1-1	NA	TRBV11-2	TGTGCCAGCAGCTTAGGGGGCATGAACACTGAAGCTTTCTTT	CASSLGGMNTEAFF
TRBD2	TRBJ2-7	NA	TRBV2	TGTGCCAGCAGCAATAGGCGGGAGGGAGACGGGTACTTC	CASSNRREGDGYF
NA	TRBJ2-7	NA	TRBV10-1	TGCGCCAGCGGCCCCTACGAGCAGTACTTC	CASGPYEQYF
TRBD1	TRBJ1-2	NA	TRBV5-6	TGTGCCAGCAGCTCCGGGACAGCCGTCAATGGCTACACCTTC	CASSSGTAVNGYTF
TRBD2	TRBJ2-3	NA	TRBV4-3	TGCGCCAGCAGCCAAGATTCCCTAGCGGGAGCGGGGACAGATACGCAGTATTTT	CASSQDSLAGAGTDTQYF
TRBD1	TRBJ1-3	NA	TRBV19	TGTGCCAGTAGTATCGGCAGGGGGCCAGGAAACACCATATATTTT	CASSIGRGPGNTIYF
TRBD1	TRBJ1-1	NA	TRBV28	TGTGCCAGCCAGGACAGGGGCCCCGTCGAAACTGAAGCTTTCTTT	CASQDRGPVETEAFF
TRBD1	TRBJ2-7	NA	TRBV7-3	TGTGCCAGCAGCCCGGGGGCCAGGGGGCCCTACGAGCAGTACTTC	CASSPGARGPYEQYF
TRBD2	TRBJ2-7	NA	TRBV27	TGTGCCAGCAGACGGACTAGCGGGAGATACGAGCAGTACTTC	CASRRTSGRYEQYF
TRBD2	TRBJ2-1	once	TRBV5-1	TGCGCCAGCAGCTTGGCCGTTAGCGGGATCCTCAATGAGCAGTTCTTC	CASSLAVSGILNEQFF
TRBD2	TRBJ2-7	NA	TRBV11-2	TGTGCCAGCAGCTTAGGAGGGACTAGGGGCTACGAGCAGTACTTC	CASSLGGTRGYEQYF
NA	TRBJ2-3	NA	TRBV28	TGTGCCAGCAGTTTTGAGGCGGGAACTACAGATACGCAGTATTTT	CASSFEAGTTDTQYF
TRBD1	TRBJ2-7	once	TRBV18	TGTGCCAGCTCATCACAGGGGGCTCCGGTCGAGCAGTACTTC	CASSSQGAPVEQYF
TRBD2	TRBJ2-7	NA	TRBV11-2	TGTGCCAGCAGCCGTTCCGGGACTACCTCCTACGAGCAGTACTTC	CASSRSGTTSYEQYF
NA	TRBJ2-1	NA	TRBV2	TGTGCCAGCAGGGCCAACGGGGGTAATGAGCAGTTCTTC	CASRANGGNEQFF
NA	TRBJ1-4	NA	TRBV5-1	TGCGCCAGCAGCTTGGCCGGGAAAAATGAAAAACTGTTTTTT	CASSLAGKNEKLFF
TRBD1	TRBJ1-2	NA	TRBV28	TGTGCCAGCAGTACAGGACAGGGGTTCCCCCAAGCTAACTATGGCTACACCTTC	CASSTGQGFPQANYGYTF
TRBD2	TRBJ2-5	NA	TRBV5-4	TGTGCCAGCAGCGTACTAGCGGCGAAAGAGACCCAGTACTTC	CASSVLAAKETQYF
TRBD2	TRBJ2-3	once	TRBV18	TGTGCCAGCTCACCAACTTGGCCGACTAGCGGGAGAACAGATACGCAGTATTTT	CASSPTWPTSGRTDTQYF
TRBD1	TRBJ1-4	NA	TRBV28	TGTGCCAGCGGGACAGGGGGCAGGACTAATGAAAAACTGTTTTTT	CASGTGGRTNEKLFF
TRBD1	TRBJ1-2	few	TRBV2	TGTGCCAGCAGTAGGGACAGGGGGGATGGCTACACCTTC	CASSRDRGDGYTF
NA	TRBJ2-2	NA	TRBV6-5	TGTGCCAGCAGTTATTCGGGGGTCCCCGGGGAGCTGTTTTTT	CASSYSGVPGELFF
TRBD1	TRBJ2-3	NA	TRBV5-1	TGCGCCAGCAGCCGGGGACAGCCAACAGATACGCAGTATTTT	CASSRGQPTDTQYF
TRBD2	TRBJ2-5	few	TRBV5-1	TGCGCCAGCAGAACTAGCGGGAGCCAAGAGACCCAGTACTTC	CASRTSGSQETQYF
NA	TRBJ2-1	NA	TRBV21-1	TGTGCCAGCAGCAAATCGGAGGGCAGCAACAATGAGCAGTTCTTC	CASSKSEGSNNEQFF
TRBD2	TRBJ2-2	few	TRBV11-2	TGTGCCAGCAGCTCCACGGGCGGGAGGGCCACCGGGGAGCTGTTTTTT	CASSSTGGRATGELFF
TRBD2	TRBJ2-2	NA	TRBV28	TGTGCCAGCAGCGAAGCGGGATCGAACACCGGGGAGCTGTTTTTT	CASSEAGSNTGELFF
TRBD2	TRBJ2-7	NA	TRBV7-9	TGTGCCAGCAGCTCGACAGACAGCGGGAGGGCCTGGAACTACGAGCAGTACTTC	CASSSTDSGRAWNYEQYF
TRBD1	TRBJ2-7	NA	TRBV28	TGTGCCAGCCGAGACAGGGGCTACGAGCAGTACTTC	CASRDRGYEQYF